The next 15 T cell receptor beta chains were all read from a single sample in a study of T cell responses to AZD1222 COVID-19 vaccine. Assay: immunoSEQ multiplex PCR; the TCRdb copy retains only in-frame clones and omits some. The table has tens of thousands of clones, 75% to 85% seen once. This sample comprised peripheral blood, obtained on day 0 of AZD1222 vaccination. The receptors shown here come from an adult in good health.

The chain links TRBV27 to TRBJ1-2; 7 nucleotides agree with TRBD1. The germline CDR1 and CDR2 sequences are MNHEY and SMNVEV (reference sequence). This CDR3 region has 14 residues. J was trimmed by 7 bases and V by 5 bases; bases with no gene match: 10. CDR3 protein: CASSSLRGSGGYTF. CDR3 in DNA: TGTGCCAGCAGTAGCCTCAGGGGGAGTGGTGGCTACACCTTC.

The V call is TRBV29-1, the J call TRBJ2-1, with D perhaps being TRBD1 or TRBD2 (5 bases each). The CDR3 covers 14 residues. Deletions cut 6 bases from V and 7 bases from J, with 19 bases between. The V gene's germline CDR1 is SQVTM and CDR2 ANQGSEA. CDR3 sequence reads: CSVDISRGGNEQFF. The CDR3 DNA sequence: TGCAGCGTCGATATCTCAAGGGGCGGGAATGAGCAGTTCTTC.

This CDR3 reads CASSFGGGSNQPQHF. The CDR3, as DNA: TGTGCCAGCAGCTTTGGAGGGGGTTCGAATCAGCCCCAGCATTTT. The chain couples TRBV5-6 to TRBJ1-5; the D gene is possibly TRBD1 (6 bases). The V end lost 2 bases, the J end lost 4 bases, and 13 bases lay between the germline ends. The CDR3 is 15 amino acids. Germline V gene sequence: CDR1 SGHDT, CDR2 YYEEEE.

In the case of this clone: The junction shows a germline mismatch at one end, possibly a read error. The chain recombines TRBV9 with TRBJ1-1, with a tentative D call TRBD1 (5 bases). This CDR3 is built from 13 residues. Germline CDR1 and CDR2: SGDLS and YYNGEE. The CDR3 DNA reads as TGTGCCAGCAGCGACGGGGGGAACGCTGAAGCTTTCTTT. Its translation: CASSDGGNAEAFF.

The chain combines TRBV19 with TRBJ1-1; no definite D call. The CDR3 length is 14 residues. V lost 3 bases, J lost 2 bases, and 10 bases lay in between. The germline V gene encodes CDR1 LNHDA and CDR2 SQIVND (reference sequence). The CDR3 nucleotides are TGTGCCAGTAGTATGATGAACAGCAACACTGAAGCTTTCTTT. Protein sequence: CASSMMNSNTEAFF. Full variable domain (rest looked up from reference TRBV19 and TRBJ1-1): DGGITQSPKYLFRKEGQNVTLSCEQNLNHDAMYWYRQDPGQGLRLIYYSQIVNDFQKGDIAEGYSVSREKKESFPLTVTSAQKNPTAFYLCASSMMNSNTEAFFGQGTRLTVV.

CDR3 DNA: TGTGCCAGCAGTACGCGGGACGGAACTTACTCTGGAAACACCATATATTTT. It specifies CASSTRDGTYSGNTIYF. V gene TRBV25-1 combines with J gene TRBJ1-3, with D perhaps TRBD1 (5 bases). The CDR3 runs to 17 residues. Deletions cut 5 bases from V and 0 bases from J, with 17 bases between. CDR1 is MGHDK, CDR2 SYGVNS, per germline. Combining the CDR3 with reference TRBV25-1 and TRBJ1-3 gives the whole variable domain EADIYQTPRYLVIGTGKKITLECSQTMGHDKMYWYQQDPGMELHLIHYSYGVNSTEKGDLSSESTVSRIRTEHFPLTLESARPSHTSQYLCASSTRDGTYSGNTIYFGEGSWLTVV.

This chain connects TRBV9 to TRBJ1-2; D remains unclear. V dropped 0 bases and J dropped 3 bases, with 6 bases sitting between them. CDR1 is SGDLS, CDR2 YYNGEE, per germline. The CDR3 covers 13 residues. This CDR3 is CASSVGSDYGYTF. For the CDR3, the DNA is TGTGCCAGCAGCGTAGGCTCCGACTATGGCTACACCTTC.

In its sample, this clone was seen once. The chain is built from TRBV7-2 and TRBJ2-2; D gene ambiguous. Germline V CDR1 and CDR2: SGHTA, FQGNSA. This CDR3 has 14 residues. V lost 1 base to trimming and J lost 1 base, with 4 bases between them. The CDR3 reads CASSLVWNTGELFF. CDR3 bases: TGTGCCAGCAGCTTAGTTTGGAACACCGGGGAGCTGTTTTTT.

The chain links TRBV28 to TRBJ2-1; D gene unclear. The CDR3 has 12 residues. Germline assignment: CDR1 MDHEN and CDR2 SYDVKM. V dropped 5 bases and J dropped 12 bases, with 14 bases sitting between them. The CDR3 is CASSPLSRRQFF. The CDR3, as DNA: TGTGCCAGCAGTCCCCTTTCGCGTCGGCAGTTCTTC.

The chain links TRBV19 to TRBJ2-5; 7 bases are a match to TRBD1. V shed 6 bases and J 4 bases; nucleotides not matched to a gene: 14. Germline V gene data show CDR1 as LNHDA and CDR2 as SQIVND (reference sequence). CDR3 length: 16 amino acids. The CDR3 nucleotides are TGTGCCAGTAGCCAGCTCGACAGGGTCCCCCGAGAGACCCAGTACTTC. This sequence encodes CASSQLDRVPRETQYF.

V and J are TRBV19 and TRBJ2-5, with TRBD1 matching over 9 bases. The CDR3 length is 12 residues. J gave up 3 bases and V 8 bases, and 1 base lay outside the gene matches. Germline CDR1 reads LNHDA; CDR2 reads SQIVND (reference sequence). DNA for the CDR3: TGTGCCAGTGGGACAGGGAAAGAGACCCAGTACTTC. Residues: CASGTGKETQYF.

The V call is TRBV11-2, the J call TRBJ2-7; TRBD2 agrees at 13 bases. The CDR3 is 15 amino acids. The V gene's germline CDR1 is SGHAT and CDR2 FQNNGV. The trim removed 5 bases at V and 3 bases at J, leaving 4 bases unmatched. In DNA, the CDR3 is TGTGCCAGCAGCACACTAGCGGGGGGGCTCTACGAGCAGTACTTC. Protein: CASSTLAGGLYEQYF.

V is TRBV19 and J is TRBJ2-1; TRBD2 matches at 12 bases. V gave up 7 bases and J gave up 5 bases; unmatched junction bases: 6. In germline, CDR1 is LNHDA, CDR2 SQIVND (reference sequence). The length of the CDR3 is 15 residues. The CDR3 DNA follows: TGTGCCAGTACCCCACTAGCGGGGGGAAACAATGAGCAGTTCTTC. It encodes CASTPLAGGNNEQFF.

The genes are TRBV7-2 and TRBJ2-3; D is perhaps TRBD2 (7 bases). CDR3 length: 15 amino acids. The germline CDR1 and CDR2 sequences are SGHTA and FQGNSA. Trimming took 1 base from V and 4 from J, leaving 12 bases between them. The chain's CDR3 is CASSLVGGPSDTQYF. CDR3 sequence (DNA): TGTGCCAGCAGCTTAGTGGGGGGGCCTTCAGATACGCAGTATTTT.

This rearrangement joins TRBV3-1 (or the pseudogene TRBV3-2) to TRBJ1-3; D is unclear. V was cut by 1 base and J by 1 base, with 11 bases left in between. This CDR3 is built from 16 residues. CDR1 and CDR2 from the germline V gene are LGHDT and YNNKEL (reference sequence). CDR3 amino acids: CASSQGSRTSGNTIYF. CDR3 bases: TGTGCCAGCAGCCAAGGGTCCCGCACGTCTGGAAACACCATATATTTT.